Sequencing of this T cell receptor beta chain was carried out in a study of T cells in Graves' hyperthyroidism and ophthalmopathy. The table lists this clonotype with a count of one. Trimming left V 1 base short and J 0 bases short, with 22 bases between. The CDR3 loop spans 19 amino acids. Germline V gene data show CDR1 as MNHEY and CDR2 as SVGAGI. Researchers took RNA transcripts and amplified the TCR beta CDR3 regions from them. The TCR CDR3 was amplified in a first-round RT-PCR using the HTBI primer set. TCRdb reprocessed the multiplex PCR reads via MiXCR and lists one record per CDR3 protein. The repertoire includes 500,000 to 600,000 distinct CDR3 sequences, roughly 46% of them detected once, and around 7.7% sits in the top ten.

This clonotype originated in a woman in her late teens or twenties with Graves' hyperthyroidism. The gene calls are TRBV6-5 and TRBJ2-7; TRBD1 might be the D (6 bases). The specimen was peripheral blood or thyroid tissue (not recorded which). The CDR3 reads CASSYYREETPTISYEQYF. CDR3 nucleotides: TGTGCCAGCAGTTACTACAGGGAAGAGACCCCGACAATCTCCTACGAGCAGTACTTC.